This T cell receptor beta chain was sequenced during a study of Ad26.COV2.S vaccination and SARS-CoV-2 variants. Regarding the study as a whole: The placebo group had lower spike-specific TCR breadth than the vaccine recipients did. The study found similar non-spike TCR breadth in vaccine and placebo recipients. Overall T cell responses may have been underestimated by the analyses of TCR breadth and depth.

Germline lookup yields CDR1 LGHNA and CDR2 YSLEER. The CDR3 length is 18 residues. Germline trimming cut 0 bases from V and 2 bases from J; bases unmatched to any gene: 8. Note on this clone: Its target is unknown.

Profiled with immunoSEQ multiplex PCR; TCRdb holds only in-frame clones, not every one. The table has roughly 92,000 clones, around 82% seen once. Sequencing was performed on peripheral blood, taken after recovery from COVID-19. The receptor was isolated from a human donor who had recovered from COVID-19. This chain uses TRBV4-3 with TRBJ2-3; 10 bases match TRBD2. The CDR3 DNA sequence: TGCGCCAGCAGCCAAGATAAGACTAGCGGGCCCCTCACAGATACGCAGTATTTT. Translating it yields CASSQDKTSGPLTDTQYF.